These 10 T cell receptor beta chains were all obtained from the same sample, sequenced in a study of neurological immune-mediated disorders. TCRdb ran MiXCR on the 5' RACE reads and lists one entry per CDR3 protein. Here the sample spans about 74,000 distinct CDR3 sequences, roughly 5% being singletons. The specimen sequenced was PBMCs. The receptors come from a man in his late teens or twenties with multiple sclerosis.

This clonotype showed up just a few times. A much bigger clone sits one base away, suggesting this may be a read error. This chain uses TRBV10-3 with TRBJ2-1; tentative D call: TRBD1 (5 bases). Trimming shortened V by 10 bases and J by 9 bases, and 19 bases separated the two germline ends. The CDR3 is made up of 13 amino acids. Looked up from germline, CDR1 is ENHRY and CDR2 is SYGVKD. CDR3 in DNA: TGTGCCACCACCTGGGAAGGGGTATCTGAGCAGTTCTTC. Amino acids: CATTWEGVSEQFF.

This clonotype was detected ten times or more. This rearrangement joins TRBV2 to TRBJ1-2, with D perhaps matching TRBD1 (6 bases). The germline gives CDR1 SNHLY, CDR2 FYNNEI. This CDR3 spans 15 amino acids. The V end lost 0 bases, the J end lost 4 bases, and 12 bases lay between the germline ends. The CDR3 DNA reads TGTGCCAGCAGTGAAGCGGGGGCCCGAGGCTATGGCTACACCTTC. Translated, it gives CASSEAGARGYGYTF. The full variable domain, completed using reference TRBV2 and TRBJ1-2, is EPEVTQTPSHQVTQMGQEVILRCVPISNHLYFYWYRQILGQKVEFLVSFYNNEISEKSEIFDDQFSVERPDGSNFTLKIRSTKLEDSAMYFCASSEAGARGYGYTFGSGTRLTVV.

This clonotype has ten or more counts. J is TRBJ2-7 and V is TRBV3-1, with TRBD1 matching over 7 bases. The V gene end was trimmed by 7 bases and the J gene end by 0 bases; junction bases not matched to a gene: 3. The CDR3 covers 13 residues. Germline CDR1 and CDR2: LGHDT and YNNKEL (reference sequence). As DNA, the CDR3 is TGTGCCAGCAAACAGGGGACCTCCTACGAGCAGTACTTC. It specifies CASKQGTSYEQYF.

This clonotype was seen at least ten times. This rearrangement joins TRBV29-1 to TRBJ2-3; no definite D call. Germline values: CDR1 SQVTM, CDR2 ANQGSEA. This CDR3 has 12 residues. With 1 base removed from V and 6 bases from J, the gap between germline ends came to 8 bases. CDR3 nucleotide sequence: TGCAGCGTTGAAGTCGCGATGGATACGCAGTATTTT. Its translation: CSVEVAMDTQYF.

This clonotype was counted ten times or more. The chain employs TRBV5-6 and TRBJ2-6; D could derive from TRBD1 or TRBD2 (5 bases each). V was shortened by 3 bases and J by 0 bases, with 16 bases between the two germline ends. The CDR3 has 18 residues. CDR1 SGHDT and CDR2 YYEEEE come from the germline V gene. The CDR3 coding sequence is TGTGCCAGCAGCTGGGGGACGGAACGACCCTCTGGGGCCAACGTCCTGACTTTC. It is translated as CASSWGTERPSGANVLTF.

The chain links TRBV6-2 or TRBV6-3 to TRBJ2-5, with D maybe TRBD2 (5 bases). The V and J ends lost 6 bases and 5 bases respectively, with 10 bases between them. In germline, CDR1 is MNHEY, CDR2 SVGEGT. The CDR3 consists of 12 residues. DNA of the CDR3: TGTGCCAGCAGGAACGGGGTGGAGACCCAGTACTTC. It is translated as CASRNGVETQYF.

The V gene is TRBV10-2, the J gene TRBJ2-2; D possibly corresponds to TRBD1 (5 bases). CDR1 is WSHSY, CDR2 SAAADI, per germline. Between the trimmed V and J ends, which lost 2 bases and 5 bases, there was a span of 9 bases. The CDR3 length is 14 residues. As DNA, the CDR3 is TGCGCCAGCAGTGAGCCAAAGGGGACCGGGGAGCTGTTTTTT. This encodes CASSEPKGTGELFF.

This clonotype has at least ten counts. V gene TRBV2 combines with J gene TRBJ2-3; 10 nucleotides agree with TRBD2. CDR1 is SNHLY, CDR2 FYNNEI, per germline. V lost 2 bases, J lost 5 bases, and 7 bases stayed unmatched. CDR3 length: 16 amino acids. In DNA form, the CDR3 reads TGTGCCAGCAGTGAAAGTAGCGGGAGGTGGGAAGATACGCAGTATTTT. Translated, it gives CASSESSGRWEDTQYF.

A remark on this clonotype: The CDR3 carries no conserved terminal phenylalanine or tryptophan, so it likely arises from a read error. The limits of the CDR3 on the DNA are not certain, so only TCRdb's listed CDR3 is given. The chain employs TRBV28 and TRBJ2-7; no check of the table's D call, TRBD2, against the DNA was made. The CDR3 numbers 9 amino acids, ends counted. From germline, CDR1 is MDHEN and CDR2 SYDVKM. The CDR3 spells CASSLILAG.

In its sample, this clonotype was seen many times. The chain uses TRBV12-3 or TRBV12-4 and TRBJ1-1, with D possibly TRBD1 on 5 matching bases. This CDR3 comprises 13 residues. V shed 3 bases and J shed 3 bases, with 8 bases lying between them. CDR3 loop: CASSLFRDTEAFF. In DNA, the CDR3 is TGTGCCAGCAGTTTGTTCAGGGACACTGAAGCTTTCTTT.